The entry below gives a single TCR beta chain sequence along with its context. The method was immunoSEQ multiplex PCR; TCRdb's version includes in-frame clones alone and lacks a portion of them. There are 90,000 to 100,000 clones in the sample; roughly nine tenths occur only once, and around 3.5% lies in the top ten. The sample is drawn from a study of control samples from healthy donors and cancer patients. CDR3 size: 15 residues. The germline V gene has CDR1 KGHSH and CDR2 LQKENI. V lost 3 bases and J 1 base, leaving 10 bases between the germline ends. The sample comprised blood. The receptor was isolated from a woman under 30 in good health. The V gene is TRBV18, the J gene TRBJ1-5, with D possibly matching TRBD1 (5 bases). CDR3 nucleotides: TGTGCCAGCTCACCGACAGCGAAAAGCAATCAGCCCCAGCATTTT. This gives the protein CASSPTAKSNQPQHF.